Each of the 27 T cell receptor beta chains below was sequenced from the same sample in a study of CD8 T cells in ankylosing spondylitis. TCRdb recomputed calls from the 5' RACE reads with MiXCR, one row per CDR3 protein. This repertoire shows tens of thousands of distinct CDR3 sequences, under 5% found once; its top ten account for 4%. The sample consisted of blood, either unsorted or a sorted T cell fraction (not recorded which). Receptor source: a female donor with ankylosing spondylitis or in good health (not recorded which).

This clonotype appeared many times. The chain uses TRBV9 and TRBJ1-3; D is unresolved. The CDR3 consists of 16 residues. The germline CDR1 and CDR2 sequences are SGDLS and YYNGEE. V was clipped by 3 bases and J by 0 bases, with 13 bases between them. The CDR3 reads CASSETSGSSGNTIYF. The CDR3 region has the DNA TGTGCCAGCAGCGAGACCTCAGGTAGCTCTGGAAACACCATATATTTT.

This clonotype was detected many times. This chain uses TRBV9 with TRBJ1-1; D not certain. The length of the CDR3 is 15 residues. V lost 1 base, J lost 0 bases, and 10 bases lay in between. Germline V gene lookup returns CDR1 SGDLS and CDR2 YYNGEE. CDR3 sequence: CASSVFESMNTEAFF. CDR3 DNA: TGTGCCAGCAGCGTATTCGAAAGCATGAACACTGAAGCTTTCTTT.

This clonotype has a count of ten or more. The CDR3 reads CASSVDRAGGYTF. The CDR3 DNA sequence: TGTGCCAGCAGCGTAGACAGGGCGGGAGGCTACACCTTC. J is TRBJ1-2 and V is TRBV9; D may be TRBD1 (6 bases). The CDR3 runs to 13 residues. Looked up from germline, CDR1 is SGDLS and CDR2 is YYNGEE. V was clipped by 0 bases and J by 8 bases, with 11 bases between them.

This clonotype was recorded at least ten times. The rearrangement uses TRBV9 and TRBJ1-2; TRBD1 aligns across 8 bases. From germline, CDR1 is SGDLS and CDR2 YYNGEE. Losses at the gene ends were 3 bases for V and 4 bases for J; bases not matched to a gene: 2. This CDR3 is built from 13 residues. This CDR3 is CASSATGGYGYTF. DNA of the CDR3: TGTGCCAGCAGCGCTACAGGGGGCTATGGCTACACCTTC.

This clonotype was counted ten times or more. V is TRBV9 and J is TRBJ2-1; 7 nucleotides match TRBD1. This CDR3 is 15 amino acids long. CDR1 SGDLS and CDR2 YYNGEE come from the germline V gene. J was trimmed by 0 bases and V by 4 bases; bases with no gene match: 4. This chain's CDR3 is CASSIGTDSYNEQFF. CDR3 coding DNA: TGTGCCAGCAGCATTGGGACAGACTCCTACAATGAGCAGTTCTTC.

Ten or more counts support this clonotype. The V and J genes are TRBV9 and TRBJ1-2; tentative D call: TRBD1 (5 bases). Trimming left V 4 bases short and J 8 bases short, with 18 bases between. Germline V gene lookup returns CDR1 SGDLS and CDR2 YYNGEE. This CDR3 comprises 14 residues. This CDR3 reads CASSTGTPPPGYTF. The CDR3 DNA sequence: TGTGCCAGCAGCACCGGGACGCCACCTCCCGGCTACACCTTC.

This clonotype was picked up many times. This chain uses TRBV9 with TRBJ2-7; D perhaps matches TRBD1 (6 bases). Germline V gene lookup returns CDR1 SGDLS and CDR2 YYNGEE. The CDR3 has 14 residues. Trimming removed 5 bases at V and 0 bases at J, with 12 bases between. CDR3 region: CASSRQVSSYEQYF. The CDR3 bases are TGTGCCAGCAGTAGACAGGTTAGCTCCTACGAGCAGTACTTC.

There are many counts of this clonotype. This sequence joins TRBV9 and TRBJ1-2; the match to TRBD1 covers 11 bases. CDR3 length: 15 residues. In germline, CDR1 is SGDLS, CDR2 YYNGEE. The ends lost 3 bases at V and 4 bases at J; junction bases unmatched: 5. The CDR3 sequence is CASSAWTGGGYGYTF. The CDR3, as DNA: TGTGCCAGCAGCGCCTGGACAGGGGGCGGCTATGGCTACACCTTC. Full variable domain (remainder filled in from reference TRBV9 and TRBJ1-2): DSGVTQTPKHLITATGQRVTLRCSPRSGDLSVYWYQQSLDQGLQFLIQYYNGEERAKGNILERFSAQQFPDLHSELNLSSLELGDSALYFCASSAWTGGGYGYTFGSGTRLTVV.

This clonotype was picked up a small number of times. This sequence joins TRBV21-1 and TRBJ2-3; TRBD2, as called in the table, went unchecked against the DNA. TRBV21-1 has pseudogene status. There are 15 residues in the CDR3. CDR3 in amino acids: CASVRRGGRTDTQYF. The DNA for the CDR3 is TGTGCCAGCGTAAGGCGGGGGGGCAGGACAGATACGCAGTATTTT.

This clonotype showed up many times. This sequence joins TRBV9 and TRBJ1-2; D may be TRBD1 (5 bases). The CDR3 runs 16 residues. Germline V CDR1 and CDR2: SGDLS, YYNGEE. Deletions cut 2 bases from V and 6 bases from J, with 20 bases between. CDR3 amino acids: CASSVQPRAQGNGYTF. CDR3 DNA sequence: TGTGCCAGCAGCGTCCAGCCCAGGGCCCAGGGTAATGGCTACACCTTC.

This clonotype was detected ten times or more. The CDR3: CASSVGLAGDEQYF. CDR3 in DNA: TGTGCCAGCAGCGTAGGCCTAGCGGGGGATGAGCAGTACTTC. The V and J genes are TRBV9 and TRBJ2-7, with 10 bases fitting TRBD2. Germline CDR1 reads SGDLS; CDR2 reads YYNGEE. Losses at the gene ends were 0 bases for V and 7 bases for J; bases not matched to a gene: 4. This CDR3 is 14 amino acids long.

This clonotype has a count of ten or more. The chain carries TRBV9 and TRBJ1-1, with TRBD1 matching 7 bases. The CDR3 spans 15 residues. From germline, CDR1 is SGDLS and CDR2 YYNGEE. V dropped 5 bases and J dropped 8; count of bases not matched to a gene: 15. As DNA, the CDR3 is TGTGCCAGCAGTGCCGACAGGGCTGGGGTGGAGGAAGCTTTCTTT. This sequence encodes CASSADRAGVEEAFF.

The table lists this clonotype with many counts. The chain carries TRBV9 and TRBJ2-5, with D perhaps TRBD1 (6 bases). In germline, CDR1 is SGDLS, CDR2 YYNGEE. This CDR3 comprises 16 residues. Trimming left V 4 bases short and J 3 bases short, with 19 bases between. In DNA form, the CDR3 reads TGTGCCAGCAGCCCCAACGCCCTAGGGGGAAAAGAGACCCAGTACTTC. Protein sequence: CASSPNALGGKETQYF.

This clonotype was picked up many times. This chain links TRBV9 with TRBJ2-3; 8 bases are shared with TRBD2. After removal of 3 bases from V and 2 bases from J, the junction contained 11 bases not matched to a gene. CDR1 and CDR2 (germline): SGDLS, YYNGEE. The CDR3 is 17 amino acids. The CDR3 reads CASSDDPLAAFTDTQYF. In DNA, the CDR3 is TGTGCCAGCAGCGACGACCCACTAGCGGCGTTCACAGATACGCAGTATTTT.

This clonotype showed up many times. The chain is built from TRBV9 and TRBJ2-2; D is ambiguous. This CDR3 has 14 amino acids. Trimming cost V 0 bases and J 2 bases, with 5 bases left between them. Per germline, CDR1 SGDLS and CDR2 YYNGEE. The CDR3 region is CASSVDINTGELFF. CDR3 DNA sequence: TGTGCCAGCAGCGTAGACATAAACACCGGGGAGCTGTTTTTT.

This clonotype was seen repeatedly, ten times or more. This sequence joins TRBV9 and TRBJ2-7; 7 bases map to TRBD1. The CDR3 spans 15 residues. Unmatched junction bases numbered 9, after V lost 4 bases and J lost 2 bases. Germline-derived CDR1 and CDR2 are SGDLS and YYNGEE. The CDR3: CASSPGQVAPYEQYF. CDR3 DNA: TGTGCCAGCAGCCCCGGACAGGTCGCCCCCTACGAGCAGTACTTC.

In this sample, this clonotype is medium-sized. V gene TRBV9 combines with J gene TRBJ2-2, with TRBD1 matching over 10 bases. Per germline, CDR1 SGDLS and CDR2 YYNGEE. The trim removed 5 bases at V and 3 bases at J, leaving 7 bases unmatched. This CDR3 is 16 amino acids long. CDR3 region: CASRRQGASDTGELFF. DNA of the CDR3: TGTGCCAGCAGAAGACAGGGGGCGTCGGACACCGGGGAGCTGTTTTTT.

The sample holds many counts of this clonotype. This chain connects TRBV9 to TRBJ1-5, with D perhaps TRBD1 (5 bases). The V end was cut by 2 bases, the J end by 5 bases, with 14 bases between. Germline lookup yields CDR1 SGDLS and CDR2 YYNGEE. The CDR3 runs 15 residues. CDR3 amino acids: CASSVAGSMDQPQHF. As DNA, the CDR3 is TGTGCCAGCAGCGTCGCAGGGTCAATGGATCAGCCCCAGCATTTT.

This clonotype was found many times. V usage is TRBV9 and J usage is TRBJ2-3; D is perhaps TRBD2 (6 bases). With 4 bases removed from V and 2 bases from J, the gap between germline ends came to 17 bases. The germline V gene has CDR1 SGDLS and CDR2 YYNGEE. This CDR3 is built from 16 residues. The chain's CDR3 is CASSREARSFTDTQYF. CDR3 bases: TGTGCCAGCAGCAGGGAGGCCAGAAGCTTCACAGATACGCAGTATTTT.

This clonotype was detected many times. The rearrangement joins TRBV9 to TRBJ2-7, with 9 nucleotides matching TRBD2. V was clipped by 1 base and J by 4 bases; unmatched bases: 3. The CDR3 totals 14 residues. Germline CDR1 SGDLS, CDR2 YYNGEE. The CDR3: CASSVSGGLYEQYF. The CDR3 nucleotides are TGTGCCAGCAGCGTAAGCGGGGGGTTGTACGAGCAGTACTTC.

This clonotype was detected ten times or more. The CDR3 nucleotides are TGTGCCAGCAGCGTAGCCAGTCGGTTGGGGGCCAACGTCCTGACTTTC. Its translation is CASSVASRLGANVLTF. The V call is TRBV9, the J call TRBJ2-6; D gene unclear. CDR1 and CDR2 from the germline V gene are SGDLS and YYNGEE. Between the trimmed V and J ends, which lost 0 bases and 4 bases, there was a span of 11 bases. This CDR3 is 16 amino acids long.

The chain is built from TRBV9 and TRBJ2-3, with 8 bases fitting TRBD2. V lost 0 bases to trimming and J lost 3 bases; unmatched junction nucleotides: 6. This CDR3 has 16 amino acids. Germline lookup yields CDR1 SGDLS and CDR2 YYNGEE. The CDR3 reads CASSVVPAGDTDTQYF. The DNA for the CDR3 is TGTGCCAGCAGCGTAGTTCCAGCGGGGGATACAGATACGCAGTATTTT.

The sample holds many counts of this clonotype. The chain couples TRBV9 to TRBJ2-2, with D unclear. CDR3 size: 15 residues. Trimming removed 2 bases at V and 2 bases at J, with 10 bases between. Germline lookup yields CDR1 SGDLS and CDR2 YYNGEE. The CDR3 spells CASSVDRRNTGELFF. DNA for the CDR3: TGTGCCAGCAGCGTGGACCGCAGAAACACCGGGGAGCTGTTTTTT.

This clonotype has ten or more counts. The chain combines TRBV9 with TRBJ2-1, with D perhaps matching TRBD1 or TRBD2 (5 bases each). V lost 3 bases, J lost 6 bases, and 13 bases lay in between. The CDR3 has 14 residues. Germline-derived CDR1 and CDR2 are SGDLS and YYNGEE. CDR3 DNA: TGTGCCAGCAGCGCGGGACCCCACCGCAATGAGCAGTTCTTC. The encoded protein is CASSAGPHRNEQFF.

This clonotype was found many times. The chain employs TRBV9 and TRBJ1-6; D is possibly TRBD1 (5 bases). Per germline, CDR1 SGDLS and CDR2 YYNGEE. Trimming pared 4 bases from V and 5 bases from J, leaving 16 bases between. CDR3 length equals 16 residues. The CDR3 DNA is TGTGCCAGCAGCCCCAGGGTACAGGTAGATAATTCACCCCTCCACTTT. The encoded protein is CASSPRVQVDNSPLHF. Supplemented by reference TRBV9 and TRBJ1-6, the full variable domain reads DSGVTQTPKHLITATGQRVTLRCSPRSGDLSVYWYQQSLDQGLQFLIQYYNGEERAKGNILERFSAQQFPDLHSELNLSSLELGDSALYFCASSPRVQVDNSPLHFGNGTRLTVT.

The rearrangement joins TRBV9 to TRBJ1-2; 7 bases map to TRBD1. Germline-derived CDR1 and CDR2 are SGDLS and YYNGEE. The length of the CDR3 is 12 residues. V was clipped by 4 bases and J by 7 bases; unmatched bases: 4. Written as DNA, the CDR3 is TGTGCCAGCAGCCCGACAGGGATTGGCTACACCTTC. Protein: CASSPTGIGYTF.

In its sample, this clonotype is medium-sized. CDR3 in DNA: TGTGCCAGCAGCGTAGCTACCGGTGGGATCGCTGAAGCTTTCTTT. Translating gives CASSVATGGIAEAFF. The rearrangement uses TRBV9 and TRBJ1-1; D ambiguous. Per germline, CDR1 SGDLS and CDR2 YYNGEE. V lost 0 bases and J lost 6, with 15 bases in between. The CDR3 spans 15 residues.